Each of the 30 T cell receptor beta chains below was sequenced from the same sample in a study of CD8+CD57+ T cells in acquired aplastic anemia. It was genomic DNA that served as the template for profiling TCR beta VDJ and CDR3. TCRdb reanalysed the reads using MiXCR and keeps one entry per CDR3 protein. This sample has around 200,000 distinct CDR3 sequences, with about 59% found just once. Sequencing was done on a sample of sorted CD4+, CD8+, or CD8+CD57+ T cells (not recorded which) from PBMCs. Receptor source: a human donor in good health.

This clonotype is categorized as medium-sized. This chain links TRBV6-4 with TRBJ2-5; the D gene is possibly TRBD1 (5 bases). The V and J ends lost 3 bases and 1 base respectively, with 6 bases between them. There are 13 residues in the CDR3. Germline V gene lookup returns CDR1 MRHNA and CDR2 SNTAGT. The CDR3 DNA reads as TGTGCCAGCAGTGAACAGGCCCAAGAGACCCAGTACTTC. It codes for CASSEQAQETQYF.

The CDR3 protein is CSAPGGGGQGSTGELFF. CDR3 nucleotide sequence: TGCAGTGCCCCTGGGGGGGGGGGACAGGGTAGCACCGGGGAGCTGTTTTTT. The chain joins TRBV20-1 to TRBJ2-2, with TRBD1 identical over 9 bases. There are 17 residues in the CDR3. CDR1 and CDR2 (germline): DFQATT, SNEGSKA (reference sequence). Trimming at V came to 6 bases and at J to 4 bases, leaving 15 bases not matched to a gene.

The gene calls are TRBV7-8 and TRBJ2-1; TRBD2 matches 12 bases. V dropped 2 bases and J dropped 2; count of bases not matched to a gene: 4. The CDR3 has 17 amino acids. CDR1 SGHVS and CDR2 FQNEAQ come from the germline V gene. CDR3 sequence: CASSLLAGGPTYNEQFF. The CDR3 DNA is TGTGCCAGCAGCTTACTAGCGGGGGGGCCTACCTACAATGAGCAGTTCTTC.

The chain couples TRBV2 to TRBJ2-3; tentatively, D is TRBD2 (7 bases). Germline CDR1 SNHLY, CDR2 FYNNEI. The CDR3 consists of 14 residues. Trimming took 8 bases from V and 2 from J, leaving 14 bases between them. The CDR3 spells CASLRGRDTDTQYF. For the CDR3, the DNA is TGTGCCAGCCTGAGGGGGAGGGACACAGATACGCAGTATTTT.

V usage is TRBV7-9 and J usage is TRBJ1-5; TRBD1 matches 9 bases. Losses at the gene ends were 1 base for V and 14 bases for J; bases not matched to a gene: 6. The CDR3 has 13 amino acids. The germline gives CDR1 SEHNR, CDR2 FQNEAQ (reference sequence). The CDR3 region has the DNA TGTGCCAGCAGCTTAGACAGGGGGCTGTACGAGCATTTT. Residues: CASSLDRGLYEHF.

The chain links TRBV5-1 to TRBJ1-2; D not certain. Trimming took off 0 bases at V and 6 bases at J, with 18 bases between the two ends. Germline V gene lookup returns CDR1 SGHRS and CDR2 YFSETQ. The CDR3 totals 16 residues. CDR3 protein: CASSLGRRPDGHGYTF. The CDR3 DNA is TGCGCCAGCAGCTTGGGTCGGCGCCCAGATGGGCATGGCTACACCTTC.

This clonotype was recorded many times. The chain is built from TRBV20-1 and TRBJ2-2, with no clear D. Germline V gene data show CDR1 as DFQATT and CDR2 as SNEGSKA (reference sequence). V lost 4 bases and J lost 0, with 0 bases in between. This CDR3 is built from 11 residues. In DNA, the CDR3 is TGCAGTGCTACGAACACCGGGGAGCTGTTTTTT. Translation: CSATNTGELFF.

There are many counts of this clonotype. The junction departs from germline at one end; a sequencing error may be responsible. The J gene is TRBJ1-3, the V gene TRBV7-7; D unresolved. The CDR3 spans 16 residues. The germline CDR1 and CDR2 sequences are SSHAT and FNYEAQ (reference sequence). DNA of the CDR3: TGTGCTAGCAGCTTAGGGCACTTTAACTCTGGAAACACCATATATTTT. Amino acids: CASSLGHFNSGNTIYF.

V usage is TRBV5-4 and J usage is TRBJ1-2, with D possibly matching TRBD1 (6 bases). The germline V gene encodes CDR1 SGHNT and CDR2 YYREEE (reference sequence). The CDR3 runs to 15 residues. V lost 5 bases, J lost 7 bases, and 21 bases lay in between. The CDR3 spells CASSLQEGGAGGYTF. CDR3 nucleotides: TGTGCCAGCAGTCTTCAAGAAGGGGGGGCTGGTGGCTACACCTTC. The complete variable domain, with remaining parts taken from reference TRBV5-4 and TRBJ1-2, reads ETGVTQSPTHLIKTRGQQVTLRCSSQSGHNTVSWYQQALGQGPQFIFQYYREEENGRGNFPPRFSGLQFPNYSSELNVNALELDDSALYLCASSLQEGGAGGYTFGSGTRLTVV.

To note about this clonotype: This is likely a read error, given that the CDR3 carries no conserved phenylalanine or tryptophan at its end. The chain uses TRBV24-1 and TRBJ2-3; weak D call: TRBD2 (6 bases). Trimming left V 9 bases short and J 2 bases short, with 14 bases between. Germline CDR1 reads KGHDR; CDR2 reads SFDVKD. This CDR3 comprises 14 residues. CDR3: CATPRRAITDTQYS. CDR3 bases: TGTGCCACCCCAAGGAGGGCCATCACAGATACGCAGTATTCT.

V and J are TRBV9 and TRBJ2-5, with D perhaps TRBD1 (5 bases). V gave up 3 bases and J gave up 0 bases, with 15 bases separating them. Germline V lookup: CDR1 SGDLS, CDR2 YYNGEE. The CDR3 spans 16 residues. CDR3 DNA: TGTGCCAGCAGCGGGGGCCAGGCACTGTACCAAGAGACCCAGTACTTC. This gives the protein CASSGGQALYQETQYF.

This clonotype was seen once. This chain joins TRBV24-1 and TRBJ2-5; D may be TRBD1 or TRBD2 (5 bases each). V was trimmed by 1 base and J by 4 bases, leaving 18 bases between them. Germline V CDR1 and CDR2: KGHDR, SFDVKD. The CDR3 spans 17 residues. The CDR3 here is CATSDFGTGAGRETQYF. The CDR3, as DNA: TGTGCCACCAGTGATTTTGGAACCGGGGCGGGTCGAGAGACCCAGTACTTC.

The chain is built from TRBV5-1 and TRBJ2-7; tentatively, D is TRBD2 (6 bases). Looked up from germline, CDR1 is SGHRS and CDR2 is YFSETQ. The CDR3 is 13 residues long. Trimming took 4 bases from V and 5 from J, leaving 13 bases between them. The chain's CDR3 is CASSVGLVDEQYF. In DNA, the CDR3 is TGCGCCAGCAGCGTGGGACTGGTCGACGAGCAGTACTTC. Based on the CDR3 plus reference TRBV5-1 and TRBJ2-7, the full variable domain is KAGVTQTPRYLIKTRGQQVTLSCSPISGHRSVSWYQQTPGQGLQFLFEYFSETQRNKGNFPGRFSGRQFSNSRSEMNVSTLELGDSALYLCASSVGLVDEQYFGPGTRLTVT.

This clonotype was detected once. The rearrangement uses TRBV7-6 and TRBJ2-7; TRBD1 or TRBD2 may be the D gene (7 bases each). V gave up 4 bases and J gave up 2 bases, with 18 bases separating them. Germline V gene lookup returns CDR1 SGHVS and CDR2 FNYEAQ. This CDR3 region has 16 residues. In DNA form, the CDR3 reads TGTGCCAGCAGCTCTCGAGGCCAGGGGGGGGCCTACGAGCAGTACTTC. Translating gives CASSSRGQGGAYEQYF.

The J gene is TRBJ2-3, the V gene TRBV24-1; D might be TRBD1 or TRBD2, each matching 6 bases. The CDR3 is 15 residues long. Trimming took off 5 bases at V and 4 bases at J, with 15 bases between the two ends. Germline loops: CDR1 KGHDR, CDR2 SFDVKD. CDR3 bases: TGTGCCACCAGTGGGGATGGGGGGCGGTCAGATACGCAGTATTTT. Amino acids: CATSGDGGRSDTQYF.

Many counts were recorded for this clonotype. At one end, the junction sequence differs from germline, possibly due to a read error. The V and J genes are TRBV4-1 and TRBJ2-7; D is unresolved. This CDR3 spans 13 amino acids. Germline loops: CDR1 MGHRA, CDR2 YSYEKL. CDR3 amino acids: CASSQDPRTEQYF. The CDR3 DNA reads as TGTGCCAGCAGCCAAGATCCCAGGACCGAGCAGTACTTC.

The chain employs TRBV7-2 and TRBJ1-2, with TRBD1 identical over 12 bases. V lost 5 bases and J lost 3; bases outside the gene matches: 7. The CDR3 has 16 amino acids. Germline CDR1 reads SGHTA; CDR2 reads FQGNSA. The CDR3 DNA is TGTGCCAGCAGCCAGGCCGGGACAGGGGGCTACTATGGCTACACCTTC. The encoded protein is CASSQAGTGGYYGYTF. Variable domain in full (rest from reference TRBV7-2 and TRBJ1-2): GAGVSQSPSNKVTEKGKDVELRCDPISGHTALYWYRQSLGQGLEFLIYFQGNSAPDKSGLPSDRFSAERTGGSVSTLTIQRTQQEDSAVYLCASSQAGTGGYYGYTFGSGTRLTVV.

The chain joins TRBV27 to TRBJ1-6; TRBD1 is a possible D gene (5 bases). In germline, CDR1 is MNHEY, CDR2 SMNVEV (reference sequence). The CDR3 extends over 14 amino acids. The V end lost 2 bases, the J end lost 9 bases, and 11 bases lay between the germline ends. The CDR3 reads CASSLGGIGSPLHF. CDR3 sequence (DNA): TGTGCCAGCAGTTTAGGGGGGATTGGTTCACCCCTCCACTTT.

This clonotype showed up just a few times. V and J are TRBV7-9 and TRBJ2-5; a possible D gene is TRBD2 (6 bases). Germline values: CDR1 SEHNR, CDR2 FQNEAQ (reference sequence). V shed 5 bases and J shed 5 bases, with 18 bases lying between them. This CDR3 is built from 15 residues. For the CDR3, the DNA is TGTGCCAGCAGCCAAGGGCAGGCTGGGGGGGAGACCCAGTACTTC. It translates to CASSQGQAGGETQYF.

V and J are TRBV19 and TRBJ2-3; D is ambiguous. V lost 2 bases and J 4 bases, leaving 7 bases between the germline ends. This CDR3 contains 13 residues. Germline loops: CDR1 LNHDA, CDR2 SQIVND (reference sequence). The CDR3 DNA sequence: TGTGCCAGTAGTATACGACGGGCAGATACGCAGTATTTT. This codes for CASSIRRADTQYF.

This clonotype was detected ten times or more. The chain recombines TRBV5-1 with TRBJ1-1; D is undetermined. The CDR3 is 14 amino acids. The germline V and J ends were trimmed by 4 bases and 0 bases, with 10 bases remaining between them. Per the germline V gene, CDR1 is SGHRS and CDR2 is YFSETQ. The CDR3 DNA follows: TGCGCCAGCAGCCATCCCGGATTGAACACTGAAGCTTTCTTT. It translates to CASSHPGLNTEAFF.

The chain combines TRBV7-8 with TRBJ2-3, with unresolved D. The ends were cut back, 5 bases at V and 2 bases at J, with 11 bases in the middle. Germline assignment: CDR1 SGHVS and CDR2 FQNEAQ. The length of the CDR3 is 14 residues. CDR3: CASSPRPPTDTQYF. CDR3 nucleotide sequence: TGTGCCAGCAGCCCCCGTCCCCCCACAGATACGCAGTATTTT.

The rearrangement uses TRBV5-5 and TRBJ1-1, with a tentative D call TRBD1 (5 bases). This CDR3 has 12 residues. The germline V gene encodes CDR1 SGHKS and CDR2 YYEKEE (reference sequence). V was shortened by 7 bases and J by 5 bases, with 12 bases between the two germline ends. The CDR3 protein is CASASKGTEAFF. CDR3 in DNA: TGTGCCAGCGCGTCGAAGGGGACTGAAGCTTTCTTT.

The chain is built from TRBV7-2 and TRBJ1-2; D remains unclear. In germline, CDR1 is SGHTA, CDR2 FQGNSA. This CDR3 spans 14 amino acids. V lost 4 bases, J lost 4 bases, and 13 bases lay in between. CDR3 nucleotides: TGTGCCAGCAGCTCCGAGGTCGGGGTCTATGGCTACACCTTC. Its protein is CASSSEVGVYGYTF.

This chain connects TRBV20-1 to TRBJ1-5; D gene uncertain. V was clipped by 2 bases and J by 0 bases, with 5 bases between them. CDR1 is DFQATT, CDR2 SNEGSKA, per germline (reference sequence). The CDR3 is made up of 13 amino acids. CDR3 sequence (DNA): TGCAGTGCTAGACCACATAGCAATCAGCCCCAGCATTTT. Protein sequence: CSARPHSNQPQHF.

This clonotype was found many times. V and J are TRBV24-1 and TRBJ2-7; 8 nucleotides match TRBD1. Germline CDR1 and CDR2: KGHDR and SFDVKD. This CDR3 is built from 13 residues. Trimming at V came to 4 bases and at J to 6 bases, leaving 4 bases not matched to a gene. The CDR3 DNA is TGTGCCACCAGTGAACCAGGGGGCTTCGAGCAGTACTTC. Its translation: CATSEPGGFEQYF.

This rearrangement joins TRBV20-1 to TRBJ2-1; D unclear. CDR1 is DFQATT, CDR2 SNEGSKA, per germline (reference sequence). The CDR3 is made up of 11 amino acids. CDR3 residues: CSGWAYNEQFF. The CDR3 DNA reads TGCAGCGGGTGGGCTTACAATGAGCAGTTCTTC.

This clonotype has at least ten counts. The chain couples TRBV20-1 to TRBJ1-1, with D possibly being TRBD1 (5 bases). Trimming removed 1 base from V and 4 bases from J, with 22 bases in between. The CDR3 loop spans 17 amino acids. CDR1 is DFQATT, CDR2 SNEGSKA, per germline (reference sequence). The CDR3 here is CSARARGPTGALTEAFF. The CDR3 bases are TGCAGTGCTAGAGCCCGCGGACCAACCGGGGCCCTCACTGAAGCTTTCTTT.

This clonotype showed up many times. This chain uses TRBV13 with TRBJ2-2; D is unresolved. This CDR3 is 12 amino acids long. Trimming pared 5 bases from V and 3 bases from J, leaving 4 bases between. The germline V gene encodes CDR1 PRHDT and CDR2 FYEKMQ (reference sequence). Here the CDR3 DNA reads TGTGCCAGCAGCACTGACACCGGGGAGCTGTTTTTT. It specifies CASSTDTGELFF.

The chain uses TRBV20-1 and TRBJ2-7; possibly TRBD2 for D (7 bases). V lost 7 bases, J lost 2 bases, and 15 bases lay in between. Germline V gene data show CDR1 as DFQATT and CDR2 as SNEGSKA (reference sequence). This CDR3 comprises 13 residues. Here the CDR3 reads CSGEGQTTYEQYF. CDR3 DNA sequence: TGCAGTGGGGAGGGACAAACGACCTACGAGCAGTACTTC.